A selection of T cell receptor beta chains follows, all from one sample in a study of molecular identifiers for immune sequencing clone quantification. TCRdb analysed the PCR reads with MiXCR anew, one entry per CDR3 protein. Of some 680,000 distinct CDR3 sequences detected, 25% appear once; the ten largest clones hold roughly 0.83%. Source material: naive CD8+ T cells from blood, with Jurkat cell RNA spiked in. Receptors originate from a human donor in good health. Some libraries in this study had Jurkat cell RNA spiked in. Each CDR3 is given with its conserved first and last residue.

len: 14; v_gene: TRBV27; j_gene: TRBJ1-1; CDR3aa: CASSPWVTGAEAFF
len: 15; v_gene: TRBV7-9; j_gene: TRBJ2-1; CDR3aa: CASGTGDSSYNEQFF
len: 16; v_gene: TRBV4-1; j_gene: TRBJ1-2; CDR3aa: CASSQQKDRALYGYTF
len: 15; v_gene: TRBV2; j_gene: TRBJ1-5; CDR3aa: CASKTDSSGHQPQHF
len: 12; v_gene: TRBV13; j_gene: TRBJ2-7; CDR3aa: CASSRDWDEQYF
len: 15; v_gene: TRBV4-3; j_gene: TRBJ2-7; CDR3aa: CASRPDRGLSYEQYF
len: 15; v_gene: TRBV7-2; j_gene: TRBJ2-1; CDR3aa: CASSLFGQVNNEQFF
len: 15; v_gene: TRBV7-6; j_gene: TRBJ2-3; CDR3aa: CASSPILRRVDTQYF
len: 13; v_gene: TRBV28; j_gene: TRBJ1-2; CDR3aa: CASSLWAGNGYTF
len: 13; v_gene: TRBV5-1; j_gene: TRBJ1-2; CDR3aa: CASSWTEDYGYTF
len: 13; v_gene: TRBV7-3; j_gene: TRBJ2-7; CDR3aa: CASSPNRGYEQYF
len: 15; v_gene: TRBV6-5; j_gene: TRBJ2-3; CDR3aa: CASSIGEPRTDTQYF
len: 16; v_gene: TRBV6-5; j_gene: TRBJ2-5; CDR3aa: CASSKRLAGGQETQYF
len: 15; v_gene: TRBV7-9; j_gene: TRBJ2-1; CDR3aa: CASSTTPTGIDEQFF
len: 15; v_gene: TRBV6-2/TRBV6-3; j_gene: TRBJ1-1; CDR3aa: CASSFRDTGWTEAFF
len: 14; v_gene: TRBV21-1; j_gene: TRBJ2-5; CDR3aa: CARFPAAGRETQYF
len: 13; v_gene: TRBV19; j_gene: TRBJ1-5; CDR3aa: CASSEPGAQSQHF
len: 13; v_gene: TRBV7-3; j_gene: TRBJ1-1; CDR3aa: CASSLWLSTEAFF
len: 20; v_gene: TRBV7-8; j_gene: TRBJ1-1; CDR3aa: CASSLGAMVEGASRDTEAFF
len: 17; v_gene: TRBV5-4; j_gene: TRBJ1-1; CDR3aa: CASSATGQSIGGTEAFF
len: 18; v_gene: TRBV29-1; j_gene: TRBJ2-1; CDR3aa: CSVDWRASGSSRYNEQFF
len: 12; v_gene: TRBV27; j_gene: TRBJ1-4; CDR3aa: CASSRENEKLFF
len: 13; v_gene: TRBV28; j_gene: TRBJ1-2; CDR3aa: CASSSGTEDGYTF
len: 14; v_gene: TRBV27; j_gene: TRBJ2-2; CDR3aa: CASSQTGTTGELFF
len: 17; v_gene: TRBV5-1; j_gene: TRBJ2-3; CDR3aa: CASSLATVFTSTDTRYF
len: 14; v_gene: TRBV9; j_gene: TRBJ1-4; CDR3aa: CASSVGQGRGKLFF
len: 16; v_gene: TRBV13; j_gene: TRBJ2-3; CDR3aa: CASSIWDREETDTQYF
len: 14; v_gene: TRBV19; j_gene: TRBJ2-3; CDR3aa: CASSIGSPPDTQYF
len: 12; v_gene: TRBV14; j_gene: TRBJ2-3; CDR3aa: CASSHYTGFIHF
len: 15; v_gene: TRBV20-1; j_gene: TRBJ1-5; CDR3aa: CSAPTGQSFNQPQHF
len: 10; v_gene: TRBV7-9; j_gene: TRBJ1-1; CDR3aa: CATRHTEAFF
len: 16; v_gene: TRBV7-9; j_gene: TRBJ2-7; CDR3aa: CASSYEQGLGQYEQYF
len: 14; v_gene: TRBV7-9; j_gene: TRBJ2-1; CDR3aa: CASSTSTDYNEQFF
len: 16; v_gene: TRBV28; j_gene: TRBJ2-7; CDR3aa: CASSLIGTEPTYEQYF
len: 15; v_gene: TRBV29-1; j_gene: TRBJ2-1; CDR3aa: CSVGTSETLYNEQFF
len: 15; v_gene: TRBV5-4; j_gene: TRBJ2-5; CDR3aa: CASSLDQAPQETQYF
len: 13; v_gene: TRBV20-1; j_gene: TRBJ2-1; CDR3aa: CSALTSDYNEQFF
len: 11; v_gene: TRBV6-2/TRBV6-3; j_gene: TRBJ1-1; CDR3aa: CASIGVVEAFF
len: 15; v_gene: TRBV4-2; j_gene: TRBJ2-3; CDR3aa: CASSSRREGQDTQYF